The clone carrying this T cell receptor (beta chain) was seen a handful of times. TCRdb ran MiXCR on the reads and lists one entry per CDR3 protein. The sample holds hundreds of thousands of distinct CDR3 sequences, about 8.8% seen once. The CDR3 sequence is 12 residues long. Trimming cost V 8 bases and J 8 bases, with 15 bases left between them. The V gene's germline CDR1 is LGHDT and CDR2 YNNKEL (reference sequence). The source of the sample is a study of T cell repertoires in cytomegalovirus infection. In the study overall: Public TCR beta signatures indicated both CMV infection and matching HLA type.

The sequence was collected from a human donor in good health (CMV status not recorded). Some clones in this sample may be carry-over from other donors' samples. The source material was PBMCs. The V call is TRBV3-1, the J call TRBJ1-2; TRBD1 might be the D (5 bases). DNA for the CDR3: TGTGCCAGCGCCTACGGGGGGTACGGCTACACCTTC. Its translation is CASAYGGYGYTF.